Included here is one T cell receptor (beta chain) sequence, with context. The antigen remains unidentified. The tissue used was unsorted bulk material of roughly 17-31 mg. RNA and DNA were co-extracted from it with the AllPrep DNA/RNA mini kit. The template, approximately 500 ng total RNA, yielded TCR beta cDNA made with a constant-region primer. Slightly modified ARM-PCR served as the procedure for the TCR beta libraries. These libraries came from three rounds of nested multiplex PCR. Researchers ran the first two PCR rounds for roughly 10 cycles each with TRBV1-TRBV30 forward primers and a C-beta reverse primer. TCRdb ran MiXCR on the multiplex PCR reads and lists one entry per CDR3 protein. The table lists over 100,000 distinct CDR3 sequences, around two thirds of them singletons. Trimming cost V 4 bases and J 16 bases; bases outside gene matches: 15. The germline gives CDR1 MDHEN, CDR2 SYDVKM. This CDR3 is 15 amino acids long.

The data stem from a study of tumor-infiltrating lymphocytes in primary liver carcinoma. On the study more broadly: All lesions had stage T1-T3 N0M0 and roughly 4 to 11 cm widths. Samples gave roughly 3.5 to 7.5 million productive TCRbeta reads, similar across tissue types. General study points: It was tumor-adjacent and tumor-blood pairs that overlapped less than tumor region pairs did. The top-250-clone fraction was significantly higher in tumors than in blood (p = 0.039).

Sequenced material: tumor-adjacent normal liver tissue. The TCR was taken from a woman aged 55-70 years with primary liver carcinoma and hepatitis B virus infection. The J gene is TRBJ2-1, the V gene TRBV28; TRBD2 matches 11 bases. The CDR3 reads CASSSTGLAVPRKFF. The CDR3 DNA follows: TGTGCCAGCAGTTCCACGGGACTAGCGGTACCCAGGAAATTCTTC.